The TCR beta chain under discussion was sequenced for a study of T-cell memory formation after mild COVID-19. Overall study context: TCR clusters mostly belonged to single donors.

This clonotype was seen a handful of times. Its antigen is unknown. V dropped 3 bases and J dropped 6 bases, with 11 bases sitting between them. Germline CDR1 and CDR2: LGHNA and YSLEER. The CDR3 runs 14 residues. One entry per CDR3 protein, called by TCRdb with MiXCR from the 5' RACE reads. The sample contains about 140,000 distinct CDR3 sequences, around 14% of which appear only once. Overall study findings and caveats: Clones which contracted sat mainly in CM and EM if CD4+, and in EMRA if CD8+. The authors left the SARS-CoV-2 specificity of second-wave clones peaking on day 37 unconfirmed.

Sequenced input: PBMCs or a T cell subset sorted from them (not recorded which). This receptor was taken from an adult woman who had mild COVID-19 (a few samples of this study predate the infection). Cell type and time point are not known. This sequence joins TRBV4-3 and TRBJ2-2; tentative D call: TRBD1 (6 bases). CDR3 region: CASSHSTGPGELFF. The CDR3 DNA reads as TGCGCCAGCAGCCATTCCACAGGGCCCGGGGAGCTGTTTTTT.